This record covers a single T cell receptor (beta chain). This clone has just a few counts. Which antigen it targets is not known. No qualities accompany the bases; no much larger clone lies one base away. Collaborating institutions collected whole blood in K2EDTA tubes following their own protocols. For TCRbeta analysis, collaborators shipped samples as frozen whole blood, isolated PBMCs, or DNA extracted from either of those sample types. In the germline V gene, CDR1 corresponds to KGHDR and CDR2 to SFDVKD. At the junction V is shortened by 1 base and J by 2 bases, with 7 bases in between. The cysteine opens and the phenylalanine closes a CDR3 of 15 amino acids. The CDR3 DNA has 45 bases and is translated from base 1. TCRbeta CDR3 regions were amplified from genomic DNA using the immunoSEQ Assay, a bias-controlled multiplex PCR. Turning to the authors' computational methods: The number of nucleated cells in each sample was estimated by amplification of reference gene primers within the assay. To quantify the absolute abundance of each unique TCRbeta CDR3 rearrangement, sequence reads were collapsed and filtered. For each sample, productive Simpson clonality was calculated as the square root of Simpson's diversity index over productive rearrangements. The table was pulled from immuneACCESS by TCRdb, which kept in-frame rearrangements only. Such tables lose some clones; where checked, under half of the loss comes from unresolved V genes, and the rest has no known cause. V and J calls and clone size are as listed in that table; D and trimming were resolved from the DNA. The sample data list 200,000 to 250,000 clones, and roughly 85% of these were observed just once. The ten largest clones represent less than 4% of the sample.

The source of the sample is a study of blood T cell repertoires in COVID-19 (dated by TCRdb to 2019 to 2021). Study-level background: Samples from collaborators originated in the United States, Italy and Spain and spanned both the acute and convalescent phases of COVID-19. The material from the prospective study consisted of cDNA or gDNA derived from T cells, B-cell-depleted T cells, or PBMCs. Subjects who had been exposed to COVID-19, were actively infected with it, or had recovered from it provided the deeply sampled blood TCRbeta repertoires that made up the dataset. The repertoires were made available in a free public database intended to serve as a resource for research on the immune response to SARS-CoV-2. Samples came from the ongoing ImmuneRACE study (first 160 participants) plus 1,254 subjects from 6 global collaborators. The sample metadata nearly always contained a de-identified subject ID, COVID-19 status, age in years and sex. Where HLA class I and class II types were available, the types were taken from metadata supplied by the sample provider, not from assay-based typing.

What the authors observed across the whole study: Clinical and demographic metadata were provided uncurated, with the amount varying by source and participant.

Sequencing input: peripheral blood. The receptor comes from a woman in her late teens or twenties with acute or convalescent COVID-19. The chain is assembled from TRBV24-1 and TRBJ2-2, with an unclear D gene assignment. The sequenced DNA: TGTGCCACCAGTGATTTTGGCAGAAACACCGGGGAGCTGTTTTTT. The encoded protein is CATSDFGRNTGELFF.